The 20 T cell receptor beta chains listed next were all sequenced from one sample in a study of PD-1 blockade in classical Hodgkin lymphoma. Repertoires were generated with immunoSEQ multiplex PCR, while TCRdb's copy carries only in-frame clones and drops some. The data contain tens of thousands of clones, approximately 89% of them seen just once; the ten biggest clones take up around 10%. Each patient experienced a relapse that followed autologous stem cell transplantation, and brentuximab vedotin exposure varied. The sequencing used peripheral blood mononuclear cells (PBMCs), collected before the second cycle of nivolumab. All receptors come from a human donor with classical Hodgkin lymphoma.

This clone was recorded only once. The chain employs TRBV4-1 and TRBJ2-1; D is ambiguous. Between the trimmed V and J ends, which lost 4 bases and 8 bases, there was a span of 18 bases. Germline-derived CDR1 and CDR2 are MGHRA and YSYEKL. The CDR3 totals 15 residues. CDR3 loop: CASSPTRQVGDEQFF. As DNA, the CDR3 is TGCGCCAGCAGCCCTACCCGGCAGGTCGGCGATGAGCAGTTCTTC.

The chain combines TRBV28 with TRBJ2-1; no reliable D call. V was clipped by 5 bases and J by 3 bases, with 14 bases between them. The CDR3 extends over 15 amino acids. In germline, CDR1 is MDHEN, CDR2 SYDVKM. CDR3 DNA sequence: TGTGCCAGCAGTCCCCGGGTCTCGGGCTACAATGAGCAGTTCTTC. This codes for CASSPRVSGYNEQFF.

The chain carries TRBV19 and TRBJ2-1; 13 nucleotides agree with TRBD2. This CDR3 has 14 residues. Unmatched junction bases numbered 4, after V lost 10 bases and J lost 4 bases. CDR1 and CDR2 from the germline V gene are LNHDA and SQIVND (reference sequence). CDR3 amino acids: CATRTSGSYNEQFF. Written as DNA, the CDR3 is TGTGCCACCAGGACTAGCGGGAGTTACAATGAGCAGTTCTTC.

This clone was counted once. This chain uses TRBV5-1 with TRBJ1-1, with D tentatively TRBD1 (5 bases). The V and J ends lost 0 bases and 3 bases respectively, with 12 bases between them. CDR1 and CDR2 (germline): SGHRS, YFSETQ. This CDR3 is 15 amino acids long. CDR3 sequence reads: CASSLAGATHTEAFF. In nucleotides, the CDR3 is TGCGCCAGCAGCTTGGCTGGGGCTACCCACACTGAAGCTTTCTTT.

The rearrangement uses TRBV28 and TRBJ2-1, with 8 bases fitting TRBD2. The CDR3 totals 16 residues. After removal of 3 bases from V and 0 bases from J, the junction contained 4 bases not matched to a gene. CDR1 MDHEN and CDR2 SYDVKM come from the germline V gene. CDR3 in amino acids: CASSFSGTSSYNEQFF. DNA of the CDR3: TGTGCCAGCAGTTTTAGCGGGACGAGCTCCTACAATGAGCAGTTCTTC.

V and J are TRBV5-1 and TRBJ1-1; 8 positions agree with TRBD1. The CDR3 length is 14 residues. Germline values: CDR1 SGHRS, CDR2 YFSETQ. Unmatched junction bases numbered 1, after V lost 3 bases and J lost 0 bases. The chain's CDR3 is CASSSGQVNTEAFF. Here the CDR3 DNA reads TGCGCCAGCAGCTCGGGACAGGTGAACACTGAAGCTTTCTTT.

V and J are TRBV19 and TRBJ1-2; D is possibly TRBD1 (5 bases). The CDR3 runs to 14 residues. Trimming shortened V by 3 bases and J by 4 bases, and 12 bases separated the two germline ends. Germline CDR1 is LNHDA and CDR2 is SQIVND (reference sequence). CDR3 nucleotide sequence: TGTGCCAGTAGTATTAGGGGTCTCTCCTATGGCTACACCTTC. This sequence encodes CASSIRGLSYGYTF.

V usage is TRBV25-1 and J usage is TRBJ2-7; 7 nucleotides agree with TRBD1. The germline gives CDR1 MGHDK, CDR2 SYGVNS. The length of the CDR3 is 12 residues. V gave up 7 bases and J gave up 2 bases; unmatched junction bases: 2. DNA of the CDR3: TGTGCCAGCAAAACAGGGGCCTACGAGCAGTACTTC. This encodes CASKTGAYEQYF.

This sequence joins TRBV27 and TRBJ2-2, with 12 bases aligning to TRBD2. The trim removed 3 bases at V and 3 bases at J, leaving 5 bases unmatched. Germline V lookup: CDR1 MNHEY, CDR2 SMNVEV (reference sequence). The CDR3 spans 17 residues. CDR3 DNA sequence: TGTGCCAGCAGTTTGACTAGCGGGGGACCTTACACCGGGGAGCTGTTTTTT. The encoded protein is CASSLTSGGPYTGELFF.

This clone was recorded a few times. The chain links TRBV6-1 to TRBJ2-1, with 9 bases matching TRBD1. The CDR3 contains 16 residues. The germline V gene has CDR1 MNHNS and CDR2 SASEGT. Trimming at V came to 3 bases and at J to 7 bases, leaving 10 bases not matched to a gene. The CDR3 region has the DNA TGTGCCAGCAGTGATGAAACAGGGGGCCGAAGGAATGAGCAGTTCTTC. Translated, it gives CASSDETGGRRNEQFF.

This rearrangement joins TRBV6-5 to TRBJ1-5; 9 bases fit TRBD1. Germline trimming cut 6 bases from V and 1 base from J; bases unmatched to any gene: 4. This CDR3 region has 15 residues. Per the germline V gene, CDR1 is MNHEY and CDR2 is SVGAGI. CDR3 protein: CASRATGGSNQPQHF. CDR3 bases: TGTGCCAGCAGGGCGACAGGGGGAAGCAATCAGCCCCAGCATTTT.

The genes are TRBV5-1 and TRBJ2-3; 10 bases match TRBD2. Losses at the gene ends were 4 bases for V and 0 bases for J; bases not matched to a gene: 8. The germline V gene has CDR1 SGHRS and CDR2 YFSETQ. This CDR3 region has 17 residues. DNA of the CDR3: TGCGCCAGCAGCCGGGGTAGCGGGGGGCCTAGCACAGATACGCAGTATTTT. It translates to CASSRGSGGPSTDTQYF.

The CDR3 DNA is TGTGCCAGCAGCTCCGGGACAGAACCCTACGAGCAGTACTTC. Amino acids: CASSSGTEPYEQYF. The chain uses TRBV7-3 and TRBJ2-7; 7 bases match TRBD1. The CDR3 length is 14 residues. The germline gives CDR1 SGHTA, CDR2 FQGTGA. V dropped 4 bases and J dropped 2; count of bases not matched to a gene: 5.

The chain carries TRBV18 and TRBJ2-5, with D perhaps TRBD2 (7 bases). The CDR3 covers 19 residues. V lost 3 bases to trimming and J lost 1 base, with 24 bases between them. Germline V gene lookup returns CDR1 KGHSH and CDR2 LQKENI. This CDR3 is CASSPSFVRLGGAQETQYF. The CDR3 DNA is TGTGCCAGCTCACCCTCGTTCGTTCGACTTGGGGGGGCCCAAGAGACCCAGTACTTC.

V usage is TRBV4-1 and J usage is TRBJ2-5, with 10 bases aligning to TRBD1. V was clipped by 2 bases and J by 3 bases; unmatched bases: 15. The CDR3 has 19 residues. The germline V gene encodes CDR1 MGHRA and CDR2 YSYEKL. Here the CDR3 reads CASSQSIPYPGQGKETQYF. The CDR3 DNA follows: TGCGCCAGCAGCCAATCCATCCCCTATCCGGGACAGGGGAAAGAGACCCAGTACTTC.

The chain couples TRBV5-1 to TRBJ2-5; D is perhaps TRBD2 (6 bases). The V end was cut by 0 bases, the J end by 0 bases, with 9 bases between. This CDR3 region has 15 residues. From germline, CDR1 is SGHRS and CDR2 YFSETQ. CDR3 protein: CASSLAAGHQETQYF. The CDR3 coding sequence is TGCGCCAGCAGCTTGGCTGCGGGACACCAAGAGACCCAGTACTTC.

J is TRBJ2-7 and V is TRBV11-2, with TRBD2 matching 10 bases. Per the germline V gene, CDR1 is SGHAT and CDR2 is FQNNGV. J was trimmed by 1 base and V by 8 bases; bases with no gene match: 2. This CDR3 has 13 amino acids. CDR3 amino acids: CASLAGESYEQYF. The CDR3 region has the DNA TGTGCCAGCCTAGCGGGGGAGTCCTACGAGCAGTACTTC.

The chain carries TRBV28 and TRBJ1-2; 10 bases fit TRBD1. Trimming removed 5 bases from V and 2 bases from J; junction bases left unmatched: 2. Looked up from germline, CDR1 is MDHEN and CDR2 is SYDVKM. CDR3 size: 14 residues. In DNA, the CDR3 is TGTGCCAGCAGTGACAGGGGGCCAAACTATGGCTACACCTTC. Its protein product is CASSDRGPNYGYTF.

V usage is TRBV28 and J usage is TRBJ2-1; D not resolved. CDR1 and CDR2 from the germline V gene are MDHEN and SYDVKM. CDR3 length: 10 residues. The V and J ends lost 4 bases and 10 bases respectively, with 5 bases between them. Written as DNA, the CDR3 is TGTGCCAGCAGTTCTTACGAGCAGTTCTTC. Its protein is CASSSYEQFF. Using reference TRBV28 and TRBJ2-1 for the parts outside the CDR3, the full variable domain is DVKVTQSSRYLVKRTGEKVFLECVQDMDHENMFWYRQDPGLGLRLIYFSYDVKMKEKGDIPEGYSVSREKKERFSLILESASTNQTSMYLCASSSYEQFFGPGTRLTVL.

V usage is TRBV7-2 and J usage is TRBJ2-1, with TRBD2 matching 13 bases. V trimming: 0 bases; J trimming: 0 bases; junction bases outside the gene matches: 11. This CDR3 comprises 21 residues. Germline lookup yields CDR1 SGHTA and CDR2 FQGNSA. CDR3 in DNA: TGTGCCAGCAGCTTAGCGTCCCGACTAGCGGGAGGTTATGGCTCCTACAATGAGCAGTTCTTC. Protein: CASSLASRLAGGYGSYNEQFF.